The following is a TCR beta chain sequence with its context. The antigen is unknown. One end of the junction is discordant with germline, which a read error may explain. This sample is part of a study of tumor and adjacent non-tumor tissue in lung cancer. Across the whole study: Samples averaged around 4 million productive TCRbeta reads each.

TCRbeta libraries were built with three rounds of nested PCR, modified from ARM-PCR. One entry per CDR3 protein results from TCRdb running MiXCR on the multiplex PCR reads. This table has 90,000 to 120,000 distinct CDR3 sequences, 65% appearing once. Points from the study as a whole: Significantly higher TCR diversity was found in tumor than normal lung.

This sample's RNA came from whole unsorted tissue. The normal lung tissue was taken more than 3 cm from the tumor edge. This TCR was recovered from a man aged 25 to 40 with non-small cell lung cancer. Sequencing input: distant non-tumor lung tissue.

The CDR3 nucleotides read TGTGCCAGCACCTTAGACAACGTTAGAATCTCCTACGAGCAATACTTC. Translating gives CASTLDNVRISYEQYF. The chain joins TRBV6-2 or TRBV6-3 to TRBJ2-7, with D unresolved. The CDR3 is 16 amino acids. Germline V lookup: CDR1 MNHEY, CDR2 SVGEGT.